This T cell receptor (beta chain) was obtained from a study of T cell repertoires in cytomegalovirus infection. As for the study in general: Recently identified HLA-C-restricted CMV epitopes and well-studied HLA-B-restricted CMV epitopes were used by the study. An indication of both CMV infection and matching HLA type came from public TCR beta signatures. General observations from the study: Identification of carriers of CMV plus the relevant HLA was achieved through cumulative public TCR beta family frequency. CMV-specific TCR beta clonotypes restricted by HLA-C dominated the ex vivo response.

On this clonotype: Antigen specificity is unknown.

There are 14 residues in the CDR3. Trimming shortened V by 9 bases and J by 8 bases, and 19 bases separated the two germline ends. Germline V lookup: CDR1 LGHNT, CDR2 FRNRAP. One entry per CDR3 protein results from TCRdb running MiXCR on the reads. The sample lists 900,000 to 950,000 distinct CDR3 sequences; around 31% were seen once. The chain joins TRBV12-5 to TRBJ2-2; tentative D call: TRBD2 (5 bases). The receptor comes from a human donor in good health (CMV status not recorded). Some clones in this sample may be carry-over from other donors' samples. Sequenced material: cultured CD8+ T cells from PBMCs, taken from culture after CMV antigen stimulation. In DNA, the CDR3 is TGTGCTAGCGTTCCCCGGCCCCGGGGAGGGGAGCTGTTTTTT. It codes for CASVPRPRGGELFF.